Sequencing of this T cell receptor beta chain was carried out in a study of T cell repertoires in cytomegalovirus infection. Turning to the study itself: Epitope selection comprised recently identified HLA-C-restricted CMV epitopes and well-studied HLA-B-restricted CMV epitopes.

The study, taken as a whole, reports: Identification of carriers of CMV plus the relevant HLA was performed using cumulative public TCR beta family frequency. The ex vivo response was dominated by HLA-C-restricted CMV-specific TCR beta clonotypes.

This clonotype came up a few times. Its antigen is not identified. Trimming pared 1 base from V and 5 bases from J, leaving 21 bases between. Germline V lookup: CDR1 MNHEY, CDR2 SMNVEV (reference sequence). The CDR3 has 18 amino acids. TCRdb redid the calling of the reads with MiXCR, one entry per CDR3 protein. The profile shows fewer than 1,000,000 distinct CDR3 sequences, around 29% of them singletons. The chain recombines TRBV27 with TRBJ1-5; D may be TRBD1 (5 bases). Specimen: cultured CD8+ T cells from PBMCs, collected from culture after CMV antigen stimulation. This TCR was sampled from a human donor in good health (CMV status not recorded). Some clones in this sample may be carry-over from other donors' samples. CDR3 in DNA: TGTGCCAGCAGTTTATTATACAAATTCAGGGTTAGGGATCAGCCCCAGCATTTT. Protein sequence: CASSLLYKFRVRDQPQHF.